Each of the 15 T cell receptor beta chains below was sequenced from the same sample in a study of blood T cell repertoires in COVID-19. The table came from immunoSEQ multiplex PCR; TCRdb's copy has only in-frame clones and leaves some out. The sample holds about 130,000 clones, roughly nine tenths seen once. Sequenced material: peripheral blood. Receptors were obtained from a man between 60 and 70 years old with COVID-19, enrolled during active disease.

This clone was observed a handful of times. V usage is TRBV27 and J usage is TRBJ2-1; TRBD2 might be the D (6 bases). Trimming shortened V by 0 bases and J by 5 bases, and 11 bases separated the two germline ends. The CDR3 is 15 residues long. Looked up from germline, CDR1 is MNHEY and CDR2 is SMNVEV (reference sequence). CDR3 nucleotide sequence: TGTGCCAGCAGTTTATCATGGGGGAGGAACAATGAGCAGTTCTTC. This translates into CASSLSWGRNNEQFF.

The V call is TRBV7-2, the J call TRBJ1-2; weak D call: TRBD1 (5 bases). V dropped 1 base and J dropped 4 bases, with 7 bases sitting between them. The CDR3 is 13 residues long. The V gene's germline CDR1 is SGHTA and CDR2 FQGNSA. Written as DNA, the CDR3 is TGTGCCAGCAGCTTAGGGGGCACCTATGGCTACACCTTC. This sequence encodes CASSLGGTYGYTF.

The chain carries TRBV5-4 and TRBJ2-7, with 7 bases identical to TRBD1. V was pared by 3 bases and J by 0 bases, with 3 bases of the junction left unmatched. This CDR3 is built from 14 residues. CDR1 is SGHNT and CDR2 is YYREEE in the germline V gene (reference sequence). For the CDR3, the DNA is TGTGCCAGCAGCTCTTCAGGGGGCTCCTACGAGCAGTACTTC. Encoded protein: CASSSSGGSYEQYF.

This clone was seen just once. The gene calls are TRBV9 and TRBJ2-5; TRBD1 matches at 7 bases. Germline V gives CDR1 SGDLS, CDR2 YYNGEE. V lost 3 bases, J lost 5 bases, and 7 bases stayed unmatched. CDR3 length equals 14 residues. This CDR3 reads CASSAHTGDETQYF. CDR3 nucleotides: TGTGCCAGCAGCGCCCATACAGGGGACGAGACCCAGTACTTC.

This sequence joins TRBV2 and TRBJ1-1; D might be TRBD1 (5 bases). The CDR3 loop spans 14 amino acids. Looked up from germline, CDR1 is SNHLY and CDR2 is FYNNEI. The V end was cut by 5 bases, the J end by 9 bases, with 19 bases between. CDR3 in amino acids: CASSPRVWGYKAFF. CDR3 DNA: TGTGCCAGCAGTCCCCGAGTCTGGGGCTATAAAGCTTTCTTT.

The CDR3 sequence: CASSYGRSSYEQYF. The CDR3, as DNA: TGTGCCAGCAGTTACGGGCGTTCCTCCTACGAGCAGTACTTC. The chain is built from TRBV6-5 and TRBJ2-7; no clear D. Germline V CDR1 and CDR2: MNHEY, SVGAGI. Deletions cut 2 bases from V and 0 bases from J, with 8 bases between. This CDR3 has 14 residues.

This clone was recorded once. V and J are TRBV11-3 and TRBJ2-3; tentative D call: TRBD2 (6 bases). The CDR3 consists of 17 residues. V lost 0 bases and J 8 bases, leaving 21 bases between the germline ends. In germline, CDR1 is SGHNT, CDR2 YENEEA. In DNA form, the CDR3 reads TGTGCCAGCAGCTTAGATGTACTAGCCGCCAGAACTCTTACGCAGTATTTT. It specifies CASSLDVLAARTLTQYF.

The chain is built from TRBV4-1 and TRBJ2-7; D might be TRBD2 (5 bases). With 4 bases removed from V and 7 bases from J, the gap between germline ends came to 17 bases. In germline, CDR1 is MGHRA, CDR2 YSYEKL. The CDR3 is made up of 14 amino acids. The CDR3 DNA reads as TGCGCCAGCAGCCTCGGTCCTAGCTCCTGGGAGCAGTACTTC. Translated, it gives CASSLGPSSWEQYF.

V usage is TRBV5-1 and J usage is TRBJ2-6; the D is unclear. This CDR3 region has 20 residues. Germline loops: CDR1 SGHRS, CDR2 YFSETQ. Trimming cost V 0 bases and J 0 bases, with 19 bases left between them. The CDR3 loop reads CASSLGLSVQVVSGANVLTF. The CDR3 coding sequence is TGCGCCAGCAGCTTGGGCCTATCGGTTCAGGTGGTCTCTGGGGCCAACGTCCTGACTTTC.

The chain recombines TRBV30 with TRBJ1-5; TRBD1 matches at 7 bases. The junction had 8 bases not matched to a gene; V was cut back by 2 bases and J by 7 bases. Germline assignment: CDR1 GTSNPN and CDR2 SVGIG (reference sequence). This CDR3 is 14 amino acids long. CDR3 nucleotide sequence: TGTGCCTGGAGTCTGCTGGCAGGGGGACAGCCCCAGCATTTT. Residues: CAWSLLAGGQPQHF.

The chain couples TRBV29-1 to TRBJ2-1; TRBD2 matches at 10 bases. In germline, CDR1 is SQVTM, CDR2 ANQGSEA. This CDR3 contains 13 residues. V dropped 4 bases and J dropped 3; count of bases not matched to a gene: 0. This CDR3 reads CSVASGSYNEQFF. CDR3 sequence (DNA): TGCAGCGTTGCTAGCGGGAGCTACAATGAGCAGTTCTTC.

The V gene is TRBV7-2, the J gene TRBJ1-2; unclear D gene. V was shortened by 1 base and J by 3 bases, with 6 bases between the two germline ends. CDR1 SGHTA and CDR2 FQGNSA come from the germline V gene. This CDR3 comprises 13 residues. CDR3 nucleotides: TGTGCCAGCAGCTTAGGGCTCTACTATGGCTACACCTTC. This sequence encodes CASSLGLYYGYTF.

The chain links TRBV5-4 to TRBJ1-4; TRBD1 might be the D (6 bases). The CDR3 is 15 amino acids. V was trimmed by 4 bases and J by 8 bases, leaving 18 bases between them. The germline CDR1 and CDR2 sequences are SGHNT and YYREEE (reference sequence). The CDR3 is CASSQRQDGPEKLFF. The CDR3 bases are TGTGCCAGCAGCCAAAGACAGGATGGGCCGGAAAAACTGTTTTTT.

The chain employs TRBV18 and TRBJ1-1; 9 bases are a match to TRBD1. Germline V gives CDR1 KGHSH, CDR2 LQKENI. The CDR3 runs 13 residues. Trimming at V came to 3 bases and at J to 8 bases, leaving 4 bases not matched to a gene. The CDR3 spells CASSPVQGAEAFF. CDR3 nucleotides: TGTGCCAGCTCACCCGTACAGGGGGCAGAAGCTTTCTTT. The whole variable domain, remainder taken from reference TRBV18 and TRBJ1-1, is NAGVMQNPRHLVRRRGQEARLRCSPMKGHSHVYWYRQLPEEGLKFMVYLQKENIIDESGMPKERFSAEFPKEGPSILRIQQVVRGDSAAYFCASSPVQGAEAFFGQGTRLTVV.

This clone has just a few counts. The chain has TRBV6-2 or TRBV6-3 and TRBJ2-3; no firm D call. The germline CDR1 and CDR2 sequences are MNHEY and SVGEGT. This CDR3 comprises 12 residues. With 1 base removed from V and 5 bases from J, the gap between germline ends came to 4 bases. DNA for the CDR3: TGTGCCAGCAGTTACTTGAGAGATACGCAGTATTTT. It codes for CASSYLRDTQYF.